This T cell receptor beta chain was recovered during a study of T cells in Graves' hyperthyroidism and ophthalmopathy. CDR1 is SGHNT and CDR2 is YENEEA in the germline V gene. The CDR3 is 16 amino acids. Trimming took 5 bases from V and 2 from J; bases not matched to a gene: 9. This clonotype was counted ten times or more. Using RNA transcripts as the source, TCR beta CDR3 regions were amplified. Initially, a first-round RT-PCR of the TCR CDR3 employed the HTBI primer set. TCRdb reprocessed the multiplex PCR reads with MiXCR, giving one entry per CDR3 protein. The sample carries 300,000 to 450,000 distinct CDR3 sequences, approximately 17% recorded once. The hyperthyroidism patients had all been newly diagnosed, and their disease duration was under 2 months. Their ages ranged from 18 to 65 years. Cells are PBMCs isolated from more than 8.5 ml of fresh blood.

The genes are TRBV11-3 and TRBJ2-3, with TRBD2 identical over 8 bases. Source material: blood. The clonotype originates from a woman aged 25-40 years with Graves' hyperthyroidism that later progressed to Graves' ophthalmopathy. This chain's CDR3 is CASSTGLGSYTDTQYF. CDR3 DNA: TGTGCCAGCAGCACGGGACTAGGAAGTTACACAGATACGCAGTATTTT.